This TCR beta chain was sequenced for a study of blood T cell repertoires in COVID-19. Study details: Whether acute or convalescent, the COVID-19 samples came from the United States, Italy and Spain. From T cells, B-cell-depleted T cells, or PBMCs came the material, which was cDNA or gDNA.

The V end was cut by 1 base, the J end by 5 bases, with 14 bases between. CDR1 and CDR2 from the germline V gene are SGHTA and FQGNSA. The CDR3 totals 15 residues. Study processing details: The assay estimated nucleated cells by amplifying reference gene primers. Profiling relied on immunoSEQ multiplex PCR, and the TCRdb table lists in-frame clones only, not all of them. The V and J calls and the clone size are those of that table, but D and trimming were determined from the DNA. The repertoire has almost 80,000 clones, more than 80% of them found once; the top ten carry roughly 0.73%. The sample taken for sequencing was peripheral blood. The V and J genes are TRBV7-2 and TRBJ2-5; TRBD2 is a possible D gene (7 bases). The TCR comes from a woman aged 80 or over with acute or convalescent COVID-19. As DNA, the CDR3 is TGTGCCAGCAGCTTAGGTCGGGGGGCTAGGGAGACCCAGTACTTC. Its translation is CASSLGRGARETQYF.